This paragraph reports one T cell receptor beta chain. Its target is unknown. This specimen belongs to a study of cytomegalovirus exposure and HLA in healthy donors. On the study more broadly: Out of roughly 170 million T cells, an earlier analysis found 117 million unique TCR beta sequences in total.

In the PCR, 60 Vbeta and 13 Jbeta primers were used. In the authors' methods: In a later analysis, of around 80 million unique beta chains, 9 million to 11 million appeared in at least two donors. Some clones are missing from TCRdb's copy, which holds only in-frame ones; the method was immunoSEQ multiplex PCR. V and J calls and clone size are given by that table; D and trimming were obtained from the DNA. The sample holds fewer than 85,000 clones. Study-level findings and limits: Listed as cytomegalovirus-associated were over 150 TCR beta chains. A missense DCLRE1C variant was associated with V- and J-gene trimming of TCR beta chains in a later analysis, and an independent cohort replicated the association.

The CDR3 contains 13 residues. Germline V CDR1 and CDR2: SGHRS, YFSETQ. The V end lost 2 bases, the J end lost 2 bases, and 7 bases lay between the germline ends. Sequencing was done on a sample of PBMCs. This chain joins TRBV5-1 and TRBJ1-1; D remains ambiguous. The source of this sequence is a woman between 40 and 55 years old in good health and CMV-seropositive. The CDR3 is CASSLTANTEAFF. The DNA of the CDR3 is TGCGCCAGCAGCTTAACAGCTAACACTGAAGCTTTCTTT.